This T cell receptor (beta chain) was sequenced in a study of beta chain features in type 1 diabetes. For the study at large: Patients did not differ from healthy donors in age, gender or cell yield. Study-level results: A pattern of fewer insertions and more deletions at VDJ junctions was seen in type 1 diabetes patients.

J gave up 3 bases and V 4 bases, and 10 bases lay outside the gene matches. The germline V gene encodes CDR1 SGHAT and CDR2 FQNNGV. This CDR3 is 16 amino acids long. A CD45RO/CCR7/CD25/CD127/CD95/CD27 panel sorted naive, central memory, regulatory and stem cell-like memory CD4+ cells. The sequenced template was cDNA made from the entire isolated RNA. Data came from immunoSEQ multiplex PCR; TCRdb stores just in-frame clones and leaves some out. The profile shows about 320,000 clones, 12% to 15% of them singletons. With regard to this clone: What it recognizes is unknown.

V usage is TRBV11-2 and J usage is TRBJ2-3, with TRBD1 matching 7 bases. This sequence originates from a man aged 30 to 45 in good health. Sequences were obtained from central memory CD4+ T cells from blood. The chain's CDR3 is CASSSGDRTRTDTQYF. The CDR3 DNA follows: TGTGCCAGCAGCTCAGGGGACAGAACTAGGACAGATACGCAGTATTTT. The whole variable domain, remainder taken from reference TRBV11-2 and TRBJ2-3, is EAGVAQSPRYKIIEKRQSVAFWCNPISGHATLYWYQQILGQGPKLLIQFQNNGVVDDSQLPKDRFSAERLKGVDSTLKIQPAKLEDSAVYLCASSSGDRTRTDTQYFGPGTRLTVL.